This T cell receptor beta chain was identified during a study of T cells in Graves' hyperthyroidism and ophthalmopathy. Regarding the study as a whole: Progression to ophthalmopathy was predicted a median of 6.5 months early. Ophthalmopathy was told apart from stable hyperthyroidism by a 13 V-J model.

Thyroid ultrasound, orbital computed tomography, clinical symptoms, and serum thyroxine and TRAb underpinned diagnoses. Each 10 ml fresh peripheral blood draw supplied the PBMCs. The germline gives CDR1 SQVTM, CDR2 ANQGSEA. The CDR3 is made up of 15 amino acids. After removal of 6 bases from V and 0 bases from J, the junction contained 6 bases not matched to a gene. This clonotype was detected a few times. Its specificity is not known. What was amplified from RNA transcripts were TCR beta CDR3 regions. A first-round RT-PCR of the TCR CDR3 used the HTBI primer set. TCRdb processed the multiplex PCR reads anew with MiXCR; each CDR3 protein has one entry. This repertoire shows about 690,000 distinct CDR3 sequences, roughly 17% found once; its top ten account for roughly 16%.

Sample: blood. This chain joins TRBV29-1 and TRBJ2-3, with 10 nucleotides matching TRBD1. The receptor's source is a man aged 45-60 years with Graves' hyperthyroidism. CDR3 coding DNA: TGCAGCGTATGGGGGGACAGGGGCAGCACAGATACGCAGTATTTT. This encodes CSVWGDRGSTDTQYF.